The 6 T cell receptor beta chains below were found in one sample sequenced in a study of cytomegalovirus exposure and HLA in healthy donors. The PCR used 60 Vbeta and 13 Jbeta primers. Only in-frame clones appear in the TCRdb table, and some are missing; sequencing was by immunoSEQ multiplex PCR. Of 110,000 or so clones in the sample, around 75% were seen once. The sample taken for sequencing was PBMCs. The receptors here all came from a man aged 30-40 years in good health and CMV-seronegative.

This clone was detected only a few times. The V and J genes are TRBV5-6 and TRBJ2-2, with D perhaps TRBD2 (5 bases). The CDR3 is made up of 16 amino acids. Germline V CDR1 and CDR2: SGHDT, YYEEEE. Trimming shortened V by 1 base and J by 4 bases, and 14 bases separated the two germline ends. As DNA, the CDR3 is TGTGCCAGCAGCTTGTACGCTAGCAGCCTCACCGGGGAGCTGTTTTTT. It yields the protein CASSLYASSLTGELFF.

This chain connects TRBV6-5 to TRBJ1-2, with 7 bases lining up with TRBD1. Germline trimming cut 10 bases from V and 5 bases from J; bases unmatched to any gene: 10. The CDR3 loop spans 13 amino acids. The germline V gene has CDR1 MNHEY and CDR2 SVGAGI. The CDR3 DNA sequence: TGTGCCACCGGATCAGGGGGGCTTTATGGCTACACCTTC. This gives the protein CATGSGGLYGYTF.

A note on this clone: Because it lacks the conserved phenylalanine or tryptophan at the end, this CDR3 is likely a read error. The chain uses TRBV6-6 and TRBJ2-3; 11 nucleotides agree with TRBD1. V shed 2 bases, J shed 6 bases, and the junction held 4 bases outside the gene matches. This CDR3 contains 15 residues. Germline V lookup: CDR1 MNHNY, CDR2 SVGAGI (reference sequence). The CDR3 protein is CASSYPGQGADTQYL. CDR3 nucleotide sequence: TGTGCCAGCAGTTACCCAGGACAGGGGGCGGATACGCAGTATCTT.

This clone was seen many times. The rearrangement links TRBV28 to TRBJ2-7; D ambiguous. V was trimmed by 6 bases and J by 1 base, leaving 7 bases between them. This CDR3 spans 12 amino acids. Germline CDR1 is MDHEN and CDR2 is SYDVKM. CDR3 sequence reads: CASRTLSYEQYF. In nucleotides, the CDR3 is TGTGCCAGCAGGACACTGTCCTACGAGCAGTACTTC. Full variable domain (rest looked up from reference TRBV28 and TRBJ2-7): DVKVTQSSRYLVKRTGEKVFLECVQDMDHENMFWYRQDPGLGLRLIYFSYDVKMKEKGDIPEGYSVSREKKERFSLILESASTNQTSMYLCASRTLSYEQYFGPGTRLTVT.

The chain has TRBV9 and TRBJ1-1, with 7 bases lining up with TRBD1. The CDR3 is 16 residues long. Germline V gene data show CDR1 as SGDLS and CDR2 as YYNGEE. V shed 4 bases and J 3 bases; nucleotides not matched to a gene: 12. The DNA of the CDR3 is TGTGCCAGCAGCCGAACACTCAGGGGGGCGGACACTGAAGCTTTCTTT. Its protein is CASSRTLRGADTEAFF.

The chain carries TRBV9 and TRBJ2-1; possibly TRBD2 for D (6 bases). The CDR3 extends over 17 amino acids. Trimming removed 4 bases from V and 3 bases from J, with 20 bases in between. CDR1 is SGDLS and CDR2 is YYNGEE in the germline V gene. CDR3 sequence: CASSTDLGGLYYNEQFF. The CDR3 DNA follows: TGTGCCAGCAGCACCGACCTGGGAGGCCTTTACTACAATGAGCAGTTCTTC.